This TCR beta chain comes out of a study of shared clonotypes between healthy human individuals. Concerning this clone: Its specificity is not known.

Naive CD8 cells lacked CD45RO and underwent positive selection for CCR7, leaving out terminally differentiated effector memory CD45RA+ cells. CDR3 length: 13 residues. From germline, CDR1 is SGHTA and CDR2 FQGNSA. Trimming took 0 bases from V and 6 from J, leaving 6 bases between them. The study, taken as a whole, reports: The low donor count limited represented genetic and exposure-history diversity.

Researchers divided each subset's genomic DNA evenly across several immunoSEQ plates. TCRdb keeps only in-frame clones here, not all; method: immunoSEQ multiplex PCR. The sample includes about 1,800,000 clones, over 85% of them seen just once. Sequencing was performed on naive CD8+ T cells sorted from blood. V and J are TRBV7-2 and TRBJ2-1; the D is unclear. The sequence came from a young man in good health. The DNA of the CDR3 is TGTGCCAGCAGCTTAGCCCTTCTCAATGAGCAGTTCTTC. The encoded protein is CASSLALLNEQFF.